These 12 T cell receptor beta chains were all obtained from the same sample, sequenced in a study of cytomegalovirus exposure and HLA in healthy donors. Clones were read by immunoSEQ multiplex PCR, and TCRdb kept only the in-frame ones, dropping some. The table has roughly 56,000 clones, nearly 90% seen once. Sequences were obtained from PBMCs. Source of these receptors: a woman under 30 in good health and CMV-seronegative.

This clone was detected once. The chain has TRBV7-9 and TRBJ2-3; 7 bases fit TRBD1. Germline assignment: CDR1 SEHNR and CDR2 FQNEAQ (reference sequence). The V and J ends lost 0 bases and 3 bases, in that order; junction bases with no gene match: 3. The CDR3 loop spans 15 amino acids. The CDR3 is CASSLAGTETDTQYF. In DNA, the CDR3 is TGTGCCAGCAGCTTAGCCGGGACAGAGACAGATACGCAGTATTTT.

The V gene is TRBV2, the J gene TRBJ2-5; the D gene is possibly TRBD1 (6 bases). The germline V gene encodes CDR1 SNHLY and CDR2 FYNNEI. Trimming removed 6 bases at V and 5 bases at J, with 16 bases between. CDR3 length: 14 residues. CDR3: CASSTGSPLETQYF. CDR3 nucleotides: TGTGCCAGCAGCACAGGGTCCCCTTTGGAGACCCAGTACTTC.

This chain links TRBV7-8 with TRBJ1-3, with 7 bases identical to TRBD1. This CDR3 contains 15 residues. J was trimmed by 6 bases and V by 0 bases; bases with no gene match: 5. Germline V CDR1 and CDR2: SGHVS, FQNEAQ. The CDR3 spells CASSLAGDSENTIYF. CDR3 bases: TGTGCCAGCAGCTTAGCGGGGGACAGCGAAAACACCATATATTTT.

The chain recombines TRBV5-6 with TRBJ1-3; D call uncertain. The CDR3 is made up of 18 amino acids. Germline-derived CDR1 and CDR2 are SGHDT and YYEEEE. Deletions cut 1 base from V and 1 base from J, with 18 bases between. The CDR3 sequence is CASSLMFGEYSSGNTIYF. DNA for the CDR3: TGTGCCAGCAGCTTGATGTTTGGCGAGTACAGTTCTGGAAACACCATATATTTT.

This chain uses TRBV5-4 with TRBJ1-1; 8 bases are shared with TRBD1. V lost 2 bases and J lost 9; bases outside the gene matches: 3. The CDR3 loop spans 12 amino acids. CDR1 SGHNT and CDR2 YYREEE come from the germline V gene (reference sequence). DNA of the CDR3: TGTGCCAGCAGCTTTGACAGGGGCCAAGCTTTCTTT. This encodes CASSFDRGQAFF.

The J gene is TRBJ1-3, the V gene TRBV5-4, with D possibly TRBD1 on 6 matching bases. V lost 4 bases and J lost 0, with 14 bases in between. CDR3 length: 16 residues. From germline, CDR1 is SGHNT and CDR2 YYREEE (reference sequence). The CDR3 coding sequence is TGTGCCAGCAGCGTGAGGGGGGGCGTCTCTGGAAACACCATATATTTT. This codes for CASSVRGGVSGNTIYF.

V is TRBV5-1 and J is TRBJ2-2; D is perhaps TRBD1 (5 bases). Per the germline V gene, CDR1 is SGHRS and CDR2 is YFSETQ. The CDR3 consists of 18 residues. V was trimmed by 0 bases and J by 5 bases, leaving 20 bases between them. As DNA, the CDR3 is TGCGCCAGCAGCTTGGGGGGCAGGGCCAGCCCCTTAACCGGGGAGCTGTTTTTT. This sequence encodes CASSLGGRASPLTGELFF.

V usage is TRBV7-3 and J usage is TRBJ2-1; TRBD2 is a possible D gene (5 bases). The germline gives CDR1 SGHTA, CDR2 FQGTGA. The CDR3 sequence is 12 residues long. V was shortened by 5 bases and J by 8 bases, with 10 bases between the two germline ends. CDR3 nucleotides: TGTGCCAGCAGCCGCGCCGGGGATGAGCAGTTCTTC. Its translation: CASSRAGDEQFF.

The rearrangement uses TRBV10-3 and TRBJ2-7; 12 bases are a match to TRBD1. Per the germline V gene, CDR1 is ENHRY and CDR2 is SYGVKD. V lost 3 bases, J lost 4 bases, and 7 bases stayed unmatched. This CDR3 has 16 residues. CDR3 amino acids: CAISDPGTGGGYEQYF. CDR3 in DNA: TGTGCCATCAGTGACCCGGGGACAGGGGGCGGGTACGAGCAGTACTTC.

In DNA, the CDR3 is TGTGCCAGCAGCTCCACCGGGCTAGTGGGGGGGGCAAATGAGCAGTTCTTC. It translates to CASSSTGLVGGANEQFF. V usage is TRBV11-2 and J usage is TRBJ2-1; D is possibly TRBD2 (7 bases). CDR1 and CDR2 (germline): SGHAT, FQNNGV. V was cut by 4 bases and J by 7 bases, with 23 bases left in between. The CDR3 runs 17 residues.

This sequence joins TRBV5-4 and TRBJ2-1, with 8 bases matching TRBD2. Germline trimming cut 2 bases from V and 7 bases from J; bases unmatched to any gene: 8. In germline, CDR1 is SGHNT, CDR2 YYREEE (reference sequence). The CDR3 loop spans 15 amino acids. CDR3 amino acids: CASSFAGGARNEQFF. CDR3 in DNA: TGTGCCAGCAGCTTCGCCGGGGGGGCACGGAATGAGCAGTTCTTC.

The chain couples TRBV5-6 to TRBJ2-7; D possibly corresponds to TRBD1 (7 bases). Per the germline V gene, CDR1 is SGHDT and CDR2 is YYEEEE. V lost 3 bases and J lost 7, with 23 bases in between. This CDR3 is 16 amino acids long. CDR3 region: CASSWGALQGSGEQYF. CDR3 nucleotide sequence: TGTGCCAGCAGCTGGGGGGCCCTACAGGGGTCCGGGGAGCAGTACTTC.